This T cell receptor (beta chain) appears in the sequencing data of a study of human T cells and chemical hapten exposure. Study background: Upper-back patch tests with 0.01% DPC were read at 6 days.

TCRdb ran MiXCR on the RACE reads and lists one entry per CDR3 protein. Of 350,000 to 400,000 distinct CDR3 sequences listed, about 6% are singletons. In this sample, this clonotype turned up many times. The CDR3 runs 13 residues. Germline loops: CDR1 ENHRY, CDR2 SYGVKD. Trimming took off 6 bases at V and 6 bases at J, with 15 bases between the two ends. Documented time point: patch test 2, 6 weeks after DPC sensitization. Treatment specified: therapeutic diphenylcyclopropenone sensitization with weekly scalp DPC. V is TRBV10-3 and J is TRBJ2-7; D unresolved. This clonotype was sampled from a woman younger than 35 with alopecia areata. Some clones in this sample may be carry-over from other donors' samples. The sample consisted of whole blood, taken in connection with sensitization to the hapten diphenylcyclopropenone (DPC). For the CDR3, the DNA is TGTGCCATCAGACGGTCATTGATGGGCGAGCAGTACTTC. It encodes CAIRRSLMGEQYF.